This passage covers 13 T cell receptor beta chains from one sample sequenced in a study of siplizumab effects on memory and regulatory T cells. This table comes from immunoSEQ multiplex PCR, and its TCRdb copy is limited to in-frame clones, with some not included. The sample lists over 70,000 clones, about 87% occurring once. The sequenced sample consisted of CD4+ T cells sorted from blood. The source of these receptors is a human donor in good health.

The chain uses TRBV28 and TRBJ2-5, with 9 positions matching TRBD1. The germline V gene has CDR1 MDHEN and CDR2 SYDVKM. Trimming cost V 4 bases and J 6 bases; bases outside gene matches: 9. The CDR3 length is 15 residues. In DNA form, the CDR3 reads TGTGCCAGCAGTTACGGTACAGGGGGCGTGAAGACCCAGTACTTC. It yields the protein CASSYGTGGVKTQYF.

The rearrangement links TRBV29-1 to TRBJ1-4, with D perhaps TRBD1 (5 bases). Germline V lookup: CDR1 SQVTM, CDR2 ANQGSEA. The CDR3 loop spans 13 amino acids. Trimming removed 4 bases from V and 4 bases from J, with 10 bases in between. CDR3 loop: CSVGSGRNEKLFF. The CDR3 bases are TGCAGCGTTGGGTCAGGGCGTAATGAAAAACTGTTTTTT.

The rearrangement links TRBV10-2 to TRBJ2-5, with TRBD1 matching over 10 bases. The germline CDR1 and CDR2 sequences are WSHSY and SAAADI. The CDR3 totals 17 residues. Trimming removed 4 bases from V and 5 bases from J; junction bases left unmatched: 13. CDR3 nucleotides: TGCGCCAGCAGTGGGCGGGGACAGGGGAGAGGTATGGAGACCCAGTACTTC. Protein product: CASSGRGQGRGMETQYF.

V usage is TRBV23-1 and J usage is TRBJ1-2; 8 bases map to TRBD1. TRBV23-1 belongs to the ORF category, with a function that is uncertain. This CDR3 is built from 14 residues. J was trimmed by 8 bases and V by 3 bases; bases with no gene match: 8. CDR3 residues: CASSHPRGLEGYTF. The CDR3 DNA sequence: TGCGCCAGCAGTCATCCCAGGGGGCTGGAAGGCTACACCTTC.

This clone has only a few counts. This chain connects TRBV18 to TRBJ1-2; TRBD1 agrees at 7 bases. The CDR3 spans 13 residues. Germline V gene lookup returns CDR1 KGHSH and CDR2 LQKENI. With V trimmed by 6 bases and J by 6 bases, 7 bases remained unmatched. This CDR3 reads CASSPGTVNGYTF. CDR3 in DNA: TGTGCCAGCTCTCCCGGGACAGTAAATGGCTACACCTTC.

This chain connects TRBV11-3 to TRBJ2-1; D unclear. CDR3 length: 13 residues. The germline gives CDR1 SGHNT, CDR2 YENEEA. V dropped 2 bases and J dropped 8 bases, with 10 bases sitting between them. Here the CDR3 DNA reads TGTGCCAGCAGCTTAAATAGCAGGCATGAGCAGTTCTTC. This gives the protein CASSLNSRHEQFF.

The chain links TRBV7-3 to TRBJ1-1, with 7 bases lining up with TRBD1. V lost 5 bases to trimming and J lost 7 bases; unmatched junction nucleotides: 7. The CDR3 length is 13 residues. Germline V lookup: CDR1 SGHTA, CDR2 FQGTGA. The CDR3 spells CASSQGGAGEAFF. The CDR3 nucleotides read TGTGCCAGCAGCCAGGGGGGCGCGGGTGAAGCTTTCTTT.

The CDR3 DNA is TGTGCCTCCATACAGGGGGATCGCGAAAAACTGTTTTTT. It specifies CASIQGDREKLFF. The V and J genes are TRBV30 and TRBJ1-4; 8 bases align to TRBD1. V gave up 7 bases and J gave up 8 bases; unmatched junction bases: 9. Germline CDR1 is GTSNPN and CDR2 is SVGIG (reference sequence). The CDR3 sequence is 13 residues long.

The chain links TRBV27 to TRBJ2-7, with TRBD2 as a possible D gene (5 bases). The germline V and J ends were trimmed by 2 bases and 1 base, with 9 bases remaining between them. The CDR3 is 14 amino acids. The germline CDR1 and CDR2 sequences are MNHEY and SMNVEV (reference sequence). The CDR3 sequence: CASSLTSGSYEQYF. The CDR3 DNA reads as TGTGCCAGCAGTTTAACGTCGGGGTCCTACGAGCAGTACTTC.

The chain links TRBV5-1 to TRBJ1-3; D perhaps matches TRBD1 (5 bases). Trimming cost V 4 bases and J 0 bases, with 14 bases left between them. The length of the CDR3 is 16 residues. CDR1 is SGHRS and CDR2 is YFSETQ in the germline V gene. This chain's CDR3 is CASSAATELSGNTIYF. The CDR3 DNA sequence: TGCGCCAGCAGCGCCGCGACAGAGCTCTCTGGAAACACCATATATTTT.

The chain uses TRBV25-1 and TRBJ2-7; D not certain. Trimming removed 2 bases from V and 0 bases from J, with 11 bases in between. Germline CDR1 reads MGHDK; CDR2 reads SYGVNS. CDR3 length equals 15 residues. The CDR3 here is CASSEILGNSYEQYF. The CDR3 DNA reads as TGTGCCAGCAGTGAAATACTTGGCAACTCCTACGAGCAGTACTTC.

CDR3 region: CASSLVQGTHTEAFF. The DNA of the CDR3 is TGTGCCAGCAGCTTAGTTCAGGGCACGCACACTGAAGCTTTCTTT. This rearrangement joins TRBV7-9 to TRBJ1-1; perhaps TRBD1 as D (5 bases). This CDR3 spans 15 amino acids. The germline V gene encodes CDR1 SEHNR and CDR2 FQNEAQ (reference sequence). Trimming took 1 base from V and 3 from J, leaving 12 bases between them.

The chain uses TRBV18 and TRBJ1-1, with no clear D. Germline assignment: CDR1 KGHSH and CDR2 LQKENI. The length of the CDR3 is 13 residues. Trimming left V 6 bases short and J 1 base short, with 9 bases between. The CDR3 nucleotides are TGTGCCAGCTCGACGGGCCCGAACACTGAAGCTTTCTTT. Translation: CASSTGPNTEAFF.